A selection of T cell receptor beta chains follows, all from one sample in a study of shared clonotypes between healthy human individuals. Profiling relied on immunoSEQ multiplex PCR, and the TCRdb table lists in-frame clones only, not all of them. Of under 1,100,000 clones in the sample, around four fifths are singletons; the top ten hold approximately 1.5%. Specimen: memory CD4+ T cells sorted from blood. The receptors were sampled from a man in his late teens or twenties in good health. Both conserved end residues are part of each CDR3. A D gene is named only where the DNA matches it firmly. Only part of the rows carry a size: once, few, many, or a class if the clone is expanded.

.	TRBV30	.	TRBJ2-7	CAWSRFYEQYF
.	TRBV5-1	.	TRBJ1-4	CASSVGEGAEEKLFF
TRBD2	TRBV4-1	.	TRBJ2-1	CASSQGAGVYNEQFF
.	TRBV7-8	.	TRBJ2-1	CASNLIQGGGEQFF
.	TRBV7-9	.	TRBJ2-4	CASSSRDLIYF
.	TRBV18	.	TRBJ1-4	CASSPREGGVREKLFF
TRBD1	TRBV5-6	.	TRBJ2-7	CASSARDRATYEQYF
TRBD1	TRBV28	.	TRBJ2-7	CASSYNLLDRDYEQYF
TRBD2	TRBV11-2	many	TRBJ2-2	CATSVGLALGELFF
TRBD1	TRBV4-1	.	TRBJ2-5	CASSQRQGLKTQYF
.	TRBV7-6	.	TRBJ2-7	CASSPRSDSSRYEQYF
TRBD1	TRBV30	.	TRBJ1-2	CAWSVGQGVGGYTF
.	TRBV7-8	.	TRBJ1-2	CASSPGQENYGYTF
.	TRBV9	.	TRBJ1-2	CASSVATSQLYGYTF
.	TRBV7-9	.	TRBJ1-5	CASSLGDQPQHF
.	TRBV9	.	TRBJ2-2	CASSADLAYTGELFF
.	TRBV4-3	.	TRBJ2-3	CASSQDIGDPTDTQYF
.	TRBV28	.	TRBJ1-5	CASSLLAGGPQPQHF